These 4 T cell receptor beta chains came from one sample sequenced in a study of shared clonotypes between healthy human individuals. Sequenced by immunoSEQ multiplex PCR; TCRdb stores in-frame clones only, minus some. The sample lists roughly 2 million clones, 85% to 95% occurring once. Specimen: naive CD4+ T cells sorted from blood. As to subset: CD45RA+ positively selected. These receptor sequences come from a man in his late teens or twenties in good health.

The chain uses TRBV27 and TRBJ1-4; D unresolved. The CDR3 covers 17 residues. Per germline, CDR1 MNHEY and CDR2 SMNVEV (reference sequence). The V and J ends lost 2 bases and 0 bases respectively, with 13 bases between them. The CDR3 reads CASSLVPGQPTNEKLFF. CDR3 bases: TGTGCCAGCAGTTTAGTTCCAGGCCAGCCAACTAATGAAAAACTGTTTTTT.

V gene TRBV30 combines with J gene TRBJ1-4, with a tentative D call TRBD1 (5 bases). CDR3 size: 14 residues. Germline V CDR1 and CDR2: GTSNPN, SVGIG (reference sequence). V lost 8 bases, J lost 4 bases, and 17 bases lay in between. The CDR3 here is CASVRDGLNEKLFF. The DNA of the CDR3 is TGTGCCAGCGTCCGGGACGGACTTAATGAAAAACTGTTTTTT.

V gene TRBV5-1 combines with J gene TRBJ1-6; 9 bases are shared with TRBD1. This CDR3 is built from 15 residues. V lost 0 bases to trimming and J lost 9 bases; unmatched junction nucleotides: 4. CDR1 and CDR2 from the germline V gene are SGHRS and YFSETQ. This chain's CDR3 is CASSLDRGRSSPLHF. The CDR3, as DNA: TGCGCCAGCAGCTTGGACAGGGGGCGAAGTTCACCCCTCCACTTT.

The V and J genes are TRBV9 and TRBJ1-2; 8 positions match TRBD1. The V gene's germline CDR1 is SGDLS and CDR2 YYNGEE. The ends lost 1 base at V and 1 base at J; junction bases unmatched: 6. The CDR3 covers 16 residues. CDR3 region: CASSVSTDRVNYGYTF. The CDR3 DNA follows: TGTGCCAGCAGCGTAAGCACGGACAGGGTTAACTATGGCTACACCTTC. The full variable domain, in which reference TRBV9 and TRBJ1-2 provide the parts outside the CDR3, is DSGVTQTPKHLITATGQRVTLRCSPRSGDLSVYWYQQSLDQGLQFLIQYYNGEERAKGNILERFSAQQFPDLHSELNLSSLELGDSALYFCASSVSTDRVNYGYTFGSGTRLTVV.